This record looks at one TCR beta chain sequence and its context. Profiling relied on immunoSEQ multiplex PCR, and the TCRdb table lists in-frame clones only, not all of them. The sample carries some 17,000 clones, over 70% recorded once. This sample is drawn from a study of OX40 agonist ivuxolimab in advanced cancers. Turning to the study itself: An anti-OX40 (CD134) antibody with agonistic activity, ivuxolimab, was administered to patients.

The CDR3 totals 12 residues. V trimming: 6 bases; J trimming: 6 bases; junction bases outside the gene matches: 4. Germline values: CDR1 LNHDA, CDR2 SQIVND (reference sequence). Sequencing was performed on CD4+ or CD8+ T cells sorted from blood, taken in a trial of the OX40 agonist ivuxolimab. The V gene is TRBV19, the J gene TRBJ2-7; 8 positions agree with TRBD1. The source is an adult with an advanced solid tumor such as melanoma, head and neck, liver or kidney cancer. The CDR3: CASSIQGGEQYF. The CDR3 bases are TGTGCCAGTAGCATACAGGGGGGCGAGCAGTACTTC.